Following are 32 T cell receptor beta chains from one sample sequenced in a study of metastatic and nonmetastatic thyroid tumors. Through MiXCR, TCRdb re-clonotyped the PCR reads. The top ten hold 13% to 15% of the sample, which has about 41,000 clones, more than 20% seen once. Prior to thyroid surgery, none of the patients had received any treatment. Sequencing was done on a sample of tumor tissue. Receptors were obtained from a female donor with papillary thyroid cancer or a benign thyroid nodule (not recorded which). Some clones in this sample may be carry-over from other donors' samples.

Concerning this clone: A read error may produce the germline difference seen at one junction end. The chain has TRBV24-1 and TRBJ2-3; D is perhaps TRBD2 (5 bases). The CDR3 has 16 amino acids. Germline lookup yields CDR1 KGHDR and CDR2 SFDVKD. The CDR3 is CAASDSDSPATDTRYF. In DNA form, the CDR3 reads TGTGCCGCCAGTGACTCGGACTCACCGGCCACAGATACGCGGTATTTT.

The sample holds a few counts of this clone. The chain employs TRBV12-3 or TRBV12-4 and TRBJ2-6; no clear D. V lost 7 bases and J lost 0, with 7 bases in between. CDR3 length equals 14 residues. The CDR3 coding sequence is TGTGCCAGCAACGACAACTCTGGGGCCAACGTCCTGACTTTC. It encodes CASNDNSGANVLTF.

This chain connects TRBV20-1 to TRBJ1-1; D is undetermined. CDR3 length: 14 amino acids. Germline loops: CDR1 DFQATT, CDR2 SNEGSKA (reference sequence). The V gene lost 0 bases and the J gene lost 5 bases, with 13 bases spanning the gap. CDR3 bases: TGCAGTGCTAGAGATTCAGCTTACGAGACTGAAGCTTTCTTT. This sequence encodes CSARDSAYETEAFF.

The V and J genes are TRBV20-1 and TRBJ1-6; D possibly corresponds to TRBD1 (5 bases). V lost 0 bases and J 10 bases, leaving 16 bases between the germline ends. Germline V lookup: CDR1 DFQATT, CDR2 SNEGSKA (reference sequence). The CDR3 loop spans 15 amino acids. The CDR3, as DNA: TGCAGTGCTAGAGAAGAGACCTCGAAGGGGTCACCCCTCCACTTT. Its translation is CSAREETSKGSPLHF.

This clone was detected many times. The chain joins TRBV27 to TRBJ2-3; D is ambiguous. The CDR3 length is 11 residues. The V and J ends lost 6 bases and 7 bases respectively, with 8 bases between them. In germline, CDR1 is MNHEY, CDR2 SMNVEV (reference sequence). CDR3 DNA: TGTGCCAGCAGGCTGTATAATACGCAGTATTTT. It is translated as CASRLYNTQYF.

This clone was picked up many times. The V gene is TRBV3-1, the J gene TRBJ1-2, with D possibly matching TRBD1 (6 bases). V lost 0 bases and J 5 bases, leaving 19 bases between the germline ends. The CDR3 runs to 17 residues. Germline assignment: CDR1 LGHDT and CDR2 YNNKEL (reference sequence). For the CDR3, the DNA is TGTGCCAGCAGCCAAGAGTCCGGGTGGTGGGGGCCTTATGGCTACACCTTC. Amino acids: CASSQESGWWGPYGYTF. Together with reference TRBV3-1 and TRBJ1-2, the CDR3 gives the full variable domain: DTAVSQTPKYLVTQMGNDKSIKCEQNLGHDTMYWYKQDSKKFLKIMFSYNNKELIINETVPNRFSPKSPDKAHLNLHINSLELGDSAVYFCASSQESGWWGPYGYTFGSGTRLTVV.

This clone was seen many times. The CDR3 is CASTADSSGANVLTF. The CDR3 DNA follows: TGTGCCAGCACCGCAGACAGTTCTGGGGCCAACGTCCTGACTTTC. This chain links TRBV6-1 with TRBJ2-6; maybe TRBD1 (5 bases). This CDR3 is built from 15 residues. The V gene's germline CDR1 is MNHNS and CDR2 SASEGT. The V end was cut by 7 bases, the J end by 1 base, with 11 bases between.

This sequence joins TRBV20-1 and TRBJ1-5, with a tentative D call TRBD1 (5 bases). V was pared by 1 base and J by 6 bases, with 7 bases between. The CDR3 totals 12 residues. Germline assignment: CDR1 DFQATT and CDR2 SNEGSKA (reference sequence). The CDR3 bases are TGCAGTGCTAGAGTCGGGACTCAGCCCCAGCATTTT. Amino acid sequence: CSARVGTQPQHF.

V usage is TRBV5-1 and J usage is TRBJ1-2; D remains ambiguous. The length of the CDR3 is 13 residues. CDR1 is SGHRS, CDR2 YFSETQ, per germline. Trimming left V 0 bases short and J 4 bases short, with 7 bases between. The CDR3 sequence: CASSLENSYGYTF. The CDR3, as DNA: TGCGCCAGCAGCTTGGAGAACTCCTATGGCTACACCTTC.

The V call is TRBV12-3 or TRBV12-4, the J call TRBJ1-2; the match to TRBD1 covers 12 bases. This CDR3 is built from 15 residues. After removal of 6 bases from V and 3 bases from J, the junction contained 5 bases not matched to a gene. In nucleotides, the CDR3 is TGTGCCAGCAGCTTGGGACAGGGGGCCGACTATGGCTACACCTTC. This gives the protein CASSLGQGADYGYTF.

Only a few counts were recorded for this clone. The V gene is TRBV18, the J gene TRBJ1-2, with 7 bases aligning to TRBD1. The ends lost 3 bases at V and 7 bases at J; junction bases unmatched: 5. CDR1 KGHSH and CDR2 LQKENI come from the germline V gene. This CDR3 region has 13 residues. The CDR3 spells CASSPETGFGYTF. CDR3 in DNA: TGTGCCAGCTCACCCGAGACAGGGTTTGGCTACACCTTC.

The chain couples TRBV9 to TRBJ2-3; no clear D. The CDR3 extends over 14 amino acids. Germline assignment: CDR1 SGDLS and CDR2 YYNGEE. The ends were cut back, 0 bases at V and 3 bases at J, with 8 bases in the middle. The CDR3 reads CASSVDVRTDTQYF. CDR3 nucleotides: TGTGCCAGCAGCGTAGACGTGAGGACAGATACGCAGTATTTT. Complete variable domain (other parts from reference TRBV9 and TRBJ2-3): DSGVTQTPKHLITATGQRVTLRCSPRSGDLSVYWYQQSLDQGLQFLIQYYNGEERAKGNILERFSAQQFPDLHSELNLSSLELGDSALYFCASSVDVRTDTQYFGPGTRLTVL.

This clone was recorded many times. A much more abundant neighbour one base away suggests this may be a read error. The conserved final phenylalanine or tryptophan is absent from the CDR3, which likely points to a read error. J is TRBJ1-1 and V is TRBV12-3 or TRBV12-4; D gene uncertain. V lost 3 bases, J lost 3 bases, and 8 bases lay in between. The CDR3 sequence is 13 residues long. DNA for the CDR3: TGTGCCAGCAGTTTCCGGAGCGACACTGAAGCTTTCTCT. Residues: CASSFRSDTEAFS.

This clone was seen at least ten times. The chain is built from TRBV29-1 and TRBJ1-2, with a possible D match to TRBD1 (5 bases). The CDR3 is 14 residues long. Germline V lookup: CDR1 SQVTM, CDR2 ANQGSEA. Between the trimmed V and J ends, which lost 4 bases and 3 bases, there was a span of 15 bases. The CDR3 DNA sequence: TGCAGCGTTGGAGCAGGGTCGAAGGACTATGGCTACACCTTC. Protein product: CSVGAGSKDYGYTF.

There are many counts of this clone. CDR3 sequence reads: CASSYPAGGNTGELFF. The CDR3 DNA reads TGTGCCAGCAGTTACCCAGCGGGGGGTAACACCGGGGAGCTGTTTTTT. This chain connects TRBV6-2 or TRBV6-3 to TRBJ2-2; 9 bases fit TRBD2. The CDR3 length is 16 residues. V dropped 2 bases and J dropped 2; count of bases not matched to a gene: 3. CDR1 and CDR2 from the germline V gene are MNHEY and SVGEGT.

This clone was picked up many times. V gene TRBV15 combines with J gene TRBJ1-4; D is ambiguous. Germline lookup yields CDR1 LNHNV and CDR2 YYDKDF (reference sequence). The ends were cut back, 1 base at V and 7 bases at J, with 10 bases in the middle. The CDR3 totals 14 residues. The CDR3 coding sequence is TGTGCCACCAGCAGAGGGCCCGAAACTGAAAAACTGTTTTTT. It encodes CATSRGPETEKLFF.

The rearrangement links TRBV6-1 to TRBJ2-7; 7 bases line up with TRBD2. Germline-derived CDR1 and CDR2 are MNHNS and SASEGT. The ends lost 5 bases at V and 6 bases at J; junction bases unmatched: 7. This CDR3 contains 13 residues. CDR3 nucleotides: TGTGCCAGCAGTTTTGCGGGAGAGGGCGAGCAGTACTTC. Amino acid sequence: CASSFAGEGEQYF.

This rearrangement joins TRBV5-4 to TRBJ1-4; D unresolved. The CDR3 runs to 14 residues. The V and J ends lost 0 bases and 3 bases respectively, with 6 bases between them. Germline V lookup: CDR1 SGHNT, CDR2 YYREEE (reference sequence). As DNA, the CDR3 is TGTGCCAGCAGCTTGGACAGTTCTAATGAAAAACTGTTTTTT. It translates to CASSLDSSNEKLFF.

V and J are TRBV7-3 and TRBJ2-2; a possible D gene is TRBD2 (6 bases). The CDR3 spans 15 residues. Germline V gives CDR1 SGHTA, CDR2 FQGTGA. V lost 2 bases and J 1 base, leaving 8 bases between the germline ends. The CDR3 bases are TGTGCCAGCAGCTTAGAGGGAGGGAACACCGGGGAGCTGTTTTTT. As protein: CASSLEGGNTGELFF. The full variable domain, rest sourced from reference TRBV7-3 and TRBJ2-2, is GAGVSQTPSNKVTEKGKYVELRCDPISGHTALYWYRQSLGQGPEFLIYFQGTGAADDSGLPNDRFFAVRPEGSVSTLKIQRTERGDSAVYLCASSLEGGNTGELFFGEGSRLTVL.

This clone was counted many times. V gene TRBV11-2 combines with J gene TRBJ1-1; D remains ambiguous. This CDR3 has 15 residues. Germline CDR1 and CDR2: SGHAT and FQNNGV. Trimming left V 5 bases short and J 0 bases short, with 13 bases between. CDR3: CASSAQLRLNTEAFF. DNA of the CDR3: TGTGCCAGCAGCGCACAGTTAAGACTGAACACTGAAGCTTTCTTT.

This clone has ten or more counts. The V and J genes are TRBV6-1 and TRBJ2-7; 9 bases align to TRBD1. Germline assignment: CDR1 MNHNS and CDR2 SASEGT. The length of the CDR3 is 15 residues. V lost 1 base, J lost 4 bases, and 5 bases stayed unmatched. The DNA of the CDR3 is TGTGCCAGCAGTGAAGAAATACAGGGGGCATACGAGCAGTACTTC. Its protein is CASSEEIQGAYEQYF.

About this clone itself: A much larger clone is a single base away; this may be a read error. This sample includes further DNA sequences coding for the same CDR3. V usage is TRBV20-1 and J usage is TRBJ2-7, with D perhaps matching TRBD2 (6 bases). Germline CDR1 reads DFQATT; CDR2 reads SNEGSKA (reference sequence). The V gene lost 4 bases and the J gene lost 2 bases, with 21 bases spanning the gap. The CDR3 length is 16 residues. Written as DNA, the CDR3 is TGCAGTGCTAAATCACCTCCTCCTAGCGATACCTACGAGCAGTACTTC. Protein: CSAKSPPPSDTYEQYF.

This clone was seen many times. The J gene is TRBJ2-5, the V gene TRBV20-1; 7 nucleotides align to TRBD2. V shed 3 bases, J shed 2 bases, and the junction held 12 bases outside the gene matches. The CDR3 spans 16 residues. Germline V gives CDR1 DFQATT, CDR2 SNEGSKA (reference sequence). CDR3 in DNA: TGCAGTGCTAGCCCCTTTTTGGCGGGGGTGCAAGAGACCCAGTACTTC. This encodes CSASPFLAGVQETQYF.

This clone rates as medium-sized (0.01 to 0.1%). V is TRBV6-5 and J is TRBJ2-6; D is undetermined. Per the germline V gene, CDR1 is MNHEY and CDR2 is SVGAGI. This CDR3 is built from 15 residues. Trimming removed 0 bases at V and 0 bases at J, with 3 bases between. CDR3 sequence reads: CASSYSSSGANVLTF. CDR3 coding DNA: TGTGCCAGCAGTTACTCGAGCTCTGGGGCCAACGTCCTGACTTTC.

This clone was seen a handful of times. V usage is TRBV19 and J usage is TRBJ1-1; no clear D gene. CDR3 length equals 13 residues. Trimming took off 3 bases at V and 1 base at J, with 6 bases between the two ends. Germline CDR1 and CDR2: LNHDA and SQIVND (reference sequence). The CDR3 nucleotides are TGTGCCAGTAGTATTACGAAGAACACTGAAGCTTTCTTT. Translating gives CASSITKNTEAFF.

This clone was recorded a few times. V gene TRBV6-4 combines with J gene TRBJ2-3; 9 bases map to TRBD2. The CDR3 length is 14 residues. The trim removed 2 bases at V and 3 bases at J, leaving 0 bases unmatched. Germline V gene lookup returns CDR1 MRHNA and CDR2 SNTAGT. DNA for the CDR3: TGTGCCAGCAGTGACACTAGCGGGACAGATACGCAGTATTTT. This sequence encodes CASSDTSGTDTQYF.

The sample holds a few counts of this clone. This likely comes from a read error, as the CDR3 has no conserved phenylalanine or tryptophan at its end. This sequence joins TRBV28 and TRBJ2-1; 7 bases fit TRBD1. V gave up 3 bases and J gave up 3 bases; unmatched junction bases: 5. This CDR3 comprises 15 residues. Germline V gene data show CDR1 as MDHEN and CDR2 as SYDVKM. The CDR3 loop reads CASSFTGVIYNEQFS. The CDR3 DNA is TGTGCCAGCAGTTTTACAGGGGTGATCTACAATGAGCAGTTCTCC.

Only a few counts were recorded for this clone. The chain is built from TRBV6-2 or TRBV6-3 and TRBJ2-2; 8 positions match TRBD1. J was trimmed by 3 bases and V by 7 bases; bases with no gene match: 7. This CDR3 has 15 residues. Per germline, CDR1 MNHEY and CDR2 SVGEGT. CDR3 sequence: CASIRQGSDTGELFF. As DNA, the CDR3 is TGTGCCAGCATCCGACAGGGGTCCGACACCGGGGAGCTGTTTTTT.

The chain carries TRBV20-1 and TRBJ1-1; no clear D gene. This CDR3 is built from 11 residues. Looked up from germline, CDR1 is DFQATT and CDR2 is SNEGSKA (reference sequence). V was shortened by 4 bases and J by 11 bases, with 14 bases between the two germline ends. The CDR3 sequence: CSATPLQEAFF. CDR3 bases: TGCAGTGCTACACCGCTGCAGGAGGCTTTCTTT.

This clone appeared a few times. CDR3 protein: CAWSVQGGYTF. The CDR3 DNA reads TGTGCCTGGAGTGTACAGGGGGGCTACACCTTC. V and J are TRBV30 and TRBJ1-2; the match to TRBD1 covers 7 bases. Germline assignment: CDR1 GTSNPN and CDR2 SVGIG (reference sequence). The CDR3 has 11 residues. V lost 0 bases to trimming and J lost 8 bases; unmatched junction nucleotides: 0. Looking up the rest from reference TRBV30 and TRBJ1-2 gives the full variable domain: SQTIHQWPATLVQPVGSPLSLECTVEGTSNPNLYWYRQAAGRGLQLLFYSVGIGQISSEVPQNLSASRPQDRQFILSSKKLLLSDSGFYLCAWSVQGGYTFGSGTRLTVV.

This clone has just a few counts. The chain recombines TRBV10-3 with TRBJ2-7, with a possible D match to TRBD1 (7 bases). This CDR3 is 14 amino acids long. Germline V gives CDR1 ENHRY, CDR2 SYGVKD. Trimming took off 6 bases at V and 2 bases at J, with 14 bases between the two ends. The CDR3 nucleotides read TGTGCCATCAGGGGCGGGACAGTCACCTACGAGCAGTACTTC. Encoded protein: CAIRGGTVTYEQYF.

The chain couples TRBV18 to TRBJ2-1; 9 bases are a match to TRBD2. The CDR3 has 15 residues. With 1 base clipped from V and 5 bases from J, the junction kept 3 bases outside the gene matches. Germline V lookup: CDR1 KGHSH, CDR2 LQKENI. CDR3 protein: CASSPLAGVHNEQFF. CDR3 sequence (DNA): TGTGCCAGCTCACCACTAGCGGGAGTGCACAATGAGCAGTTCTTC. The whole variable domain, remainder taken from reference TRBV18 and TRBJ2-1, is NAGVMQNPRHLVRRRGQEARLRCSPMKGHSHVYWYRQLPEEGLKFMVYLQKENIIDESGMPKERFSAEFPKEGPSILRIQQVVRGDSAAYFCASSPLAGVHNEQFFGPGTRLTVL.